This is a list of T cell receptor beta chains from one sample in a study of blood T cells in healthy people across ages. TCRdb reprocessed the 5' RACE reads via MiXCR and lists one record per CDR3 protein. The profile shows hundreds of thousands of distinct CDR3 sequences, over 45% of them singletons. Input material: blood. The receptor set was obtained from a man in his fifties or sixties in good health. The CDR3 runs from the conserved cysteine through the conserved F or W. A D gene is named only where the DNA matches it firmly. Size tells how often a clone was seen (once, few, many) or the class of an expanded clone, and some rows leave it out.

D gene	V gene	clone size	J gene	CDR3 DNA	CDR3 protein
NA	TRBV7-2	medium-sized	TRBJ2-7	TGTGCCAGCAGCTTAGAACCACGAAGCTCCTACGAGCAGTACTTC	CASSLEPRSSYEQYF
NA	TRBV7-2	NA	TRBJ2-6	TGTGCCAGCAGCTTAGGCCTAGCGCGGGGATCTGGGGCCAACGTCCTGACTTTC	CASSLGLARGSGANVLTF
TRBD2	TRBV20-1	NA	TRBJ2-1	TGCAGTGCTCAACTAGCGGGGGGGCCCTCCTACAATGAGCAGTTCTTC	CSAQLAGGPSYNEQFF
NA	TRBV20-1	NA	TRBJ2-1	TGCAGTGCTAGAGCGGTTGGATCACCCTACAATGAGCAGTTCTTC	CSARAVGSPYNEQFF
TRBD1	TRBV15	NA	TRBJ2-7	TGTGCCACCAGCAGAGATATGCAGGGGGTCGAGCAGTACTTC	CATSRDMQGVEQYF
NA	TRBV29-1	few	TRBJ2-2	TGCAGCGTTGAAGAGCGGGGAACCGGGGAGCTGTTTTTT	CSVEERGTGELFF
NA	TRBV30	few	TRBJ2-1	TGTGCCTGGACGACACCCAGTGTTCCCCATGAGCAGTTCTTC	CAWTTPSVPHEQFF
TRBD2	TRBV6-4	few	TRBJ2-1	TGTGCCAGCAGTGTTATGGGGACTAGCAATGAGCAGTTCTTC	CASSVMGTSNEQFF
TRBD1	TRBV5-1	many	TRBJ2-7	TGCGCCAGCAGCTCCGGGACAGGGGGTAACGAGCAGTACTTC	CASSSGTGGNEQYF
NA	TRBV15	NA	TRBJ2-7	TGTGCCACCAGCAGAGGGGAGCAGTACTTC	CATSRGEQYF
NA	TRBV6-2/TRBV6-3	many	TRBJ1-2	TGTGCCAGCAGCCGTGCTAACTATGGCTACACCTTC	CASSRANYGYTF
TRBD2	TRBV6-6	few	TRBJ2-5	TGTGCCACCGCGGGGGGTCCGGCGACCCAGTACTTC	CATAGGPATQYF
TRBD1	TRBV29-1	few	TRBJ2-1	TGCAGCGTTAGGGACAGGGGTTTGTTCTTC	CSVRDRGLFF
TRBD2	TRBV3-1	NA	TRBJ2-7	TGTGCCAGCAGCCCCCGAATGATCGGGAGGAACTACGAGCAGTACTTC	CASSPRMIGRNYEQYF